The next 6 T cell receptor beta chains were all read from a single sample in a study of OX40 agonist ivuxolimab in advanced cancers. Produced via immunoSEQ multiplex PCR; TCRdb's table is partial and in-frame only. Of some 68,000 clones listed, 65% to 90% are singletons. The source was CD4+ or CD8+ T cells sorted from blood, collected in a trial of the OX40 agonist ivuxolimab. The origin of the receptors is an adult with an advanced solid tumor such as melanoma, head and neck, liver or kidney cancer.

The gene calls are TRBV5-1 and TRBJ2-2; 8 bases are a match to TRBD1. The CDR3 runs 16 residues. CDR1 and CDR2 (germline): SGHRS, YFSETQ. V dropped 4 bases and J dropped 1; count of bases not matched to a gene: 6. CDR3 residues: CASSALGTGNTGELFF. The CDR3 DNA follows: TGCGCCAGCAGCGCCCTGGGGACAGGGAACACCGGGGAGCTGTTTTTT.

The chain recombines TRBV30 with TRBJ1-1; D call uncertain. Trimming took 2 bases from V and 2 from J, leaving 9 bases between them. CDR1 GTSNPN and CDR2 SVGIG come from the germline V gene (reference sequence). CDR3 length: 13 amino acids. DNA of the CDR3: TGTGCCTGGAGTAGCAGCATTAACACTGAAGCTTTCTTT. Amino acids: CAWSSSINTEAFF.

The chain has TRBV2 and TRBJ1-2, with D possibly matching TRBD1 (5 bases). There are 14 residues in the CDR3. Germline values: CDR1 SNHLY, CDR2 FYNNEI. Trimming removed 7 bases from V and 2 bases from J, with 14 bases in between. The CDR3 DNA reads TGTGCCAGCACCTCCCAGGGAGGGAACTATGGCTACACCTTC. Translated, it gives CASTSQGGNYGYTF.

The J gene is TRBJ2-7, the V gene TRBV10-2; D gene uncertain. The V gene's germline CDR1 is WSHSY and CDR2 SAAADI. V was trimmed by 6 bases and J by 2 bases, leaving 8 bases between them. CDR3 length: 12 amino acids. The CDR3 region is CASRDGPYEQYF. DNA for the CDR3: TGCGCCAGCAGGGACGGCCCCTACGAGCAGTACTTC.

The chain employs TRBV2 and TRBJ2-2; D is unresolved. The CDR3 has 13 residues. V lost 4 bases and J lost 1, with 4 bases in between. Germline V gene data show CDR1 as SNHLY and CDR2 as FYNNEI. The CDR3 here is CASSVKNTGELFF. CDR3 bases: TGTGCCAGCAGTGTAAAGAACACCGGGGAGCTGTTTTTT.

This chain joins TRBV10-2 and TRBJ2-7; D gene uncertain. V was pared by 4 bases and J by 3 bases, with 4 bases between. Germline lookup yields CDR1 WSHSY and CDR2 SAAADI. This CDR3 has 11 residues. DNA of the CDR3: TGCGCCAGCAGTGGATACTACGAGCAGTACTTC. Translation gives CASSGYYEQYF.